The 28 T cell receptor beta chains below were found in one sample sequenced in a study of radiotherapy plus CTLA-4 blockade in lung cancer. TCRdb keeps only in-frame clones here, not all; method: immunoSEQ multiplex PCR. The table includes some 43,000 clones, approximately 78% detected once. The sample in question was peripheral blood, obtained from a patient treated with radiotherapy plus ipilimumab. The receptors stem from a human donor with non-small cell lung cancer who had stable disease on radiotherapy plus ipilimumab.

The J gene is TRBJ2-1, the V gene TRBV11-3; TRBD1 matches 8 bases. Germline V CDR1 and CDR2: SGHNT, YENEEA. With V trimmed by 3 bases and J by 6 bases, 4 bases remained unmatched. The length of the CDR3 is 14 residues. DNA of the CDR3: TGTGCCAGCAGCTTCCCAGGGACAGGCAATGAGCAGTTCTTC. It translates to CASSFPGTGNEQFF.

CDR3 region: CASTTSGISTGELFF. CDR3 DNA sequence: TGCGCCAGCACGACTAGCGGGATCAGCACCGGGGAGCTGTTTTTT. V and J are TRBV5-1 and TRBJ2-2; 11 bases are shared with TRBD2. Germline V gives CDR1 SGHRS, CDR2 YFSETQ. J lost 4 bases, V lost 6 bases, and 5 bases had no gene match. There are 15 residues in the CDR3.

The rearrangement joins TRBV7-2 to TRBJ1-2; 7 bases align to TRBD1. The ends lost 3 bases at V and 9 bases at J; junction bases unmatched: 10. From germline, CDR1 is SGHTA and CDR2 FQGNSA. This CDR3 comprises 14 residues. The CDR3 loop reads CASSFERQGSSYTF. The DNA of the CDR3 is TGTGCCAGCAGCTTCGAACGACAGGGAAGTAGCTACACCTTC. The full variable domain, completed using reference TRBV7-2 and TRBJ1-2, is GAGVSQSPSNKVTEKGKDVELRCDPISGHTALYWYRQSLGQGLEFLIYFQGNSAPDKSGLPSDRFSAERTGGSVSTLTIQRTQQEDSAVYLCASSFERQGSSYTFGSGTRLTVV.

CDR3 sequence reads: CASSGRDFPVSYEQYF. CDR3 DNA sequence: TGCGCCAGCAGTGGACGGGACTTCCCAGTCTCCTACGAGCAGTACTTC. This sequence joins TRBV10-1 and TRBJ2-7; possible D gene TRBD2, 6 bases. V was pared by 4 bases and J by 0 bases, with 16 bases between. The CDR3 is made up of 16 amino acids. Germline V gives CDR1 WNHNN, CDR2 SYGVQD (reference sequence).

V is TRBV7-9 and J is TRBJ2-3; TRBD1 matches 9 bases. Germline V gene lookup returns CDR1 SEHNR and CDR2 FQNEAQ (reference sequence). The CDR3 has 15 amino acids. J lost 6 bases, V lost 6 bases, and 10 bases had no gene match. The chain's CDR3 is CASSSDRGNRDTQYF. CDR3 nucleotide sequence: TGTGCCAGCAGTTCTGACAGGGGGAATAGGGATACGCAGTATTTT.

The chain has TRBV30 and TRBJ2-2, with 7 bases identical to TRBD1. J was trimmed by 2 bases and V by 3 bases; bases with no gene match: 9. The V gene's germline CDR1 is GTSNPN and CDR2 SVGIG (reference sequence). The CDR3 sequence is 16 residues long. CDR3 DNA: TGTGCCTGGAGAGTAGGGCGACAGGGCAACACCGGGGAGCTGTTTTTT. Residues: CAWRVGRQGNTGELFF. The full variable domain, its missing parts supplied by reference TRBV30 and TRBJ2-2, is SQTIHQWPATLVQPVGSPLSLECTVEGTSNPNLYWYRQAAGRGLQLLFYSVGIGQISSEVPQNLSASRPQDRQFILSSKKLLLSDSGFYLCAWRVGRQGNTGELFFGEGSRLTVL.

The chain links TRBV27 to TRBJ2-2, with 7 bases matching TRBD1. The CDR3 has 16 residues. Per germline, CDR1 MNHEY and CDR2 SMNVEV (reference sequence). The V segment lost 1 base and the J segment 4 bases; nucleotides outside the gene matches: 6. CDR3 sequence (DNA): TGTGCCAGCAGTTTATGGGGACAGCCCACCACCGGGGAGCTGTTTTTT. It translates to CASSLWGQPTTGELFF.

The table lists this clone with a few counts. This chain uses TRBV28 with TRBJ2-5; possibly TRBD1 for D (5 bases). V lost 2 bases, J lost 8 bases, and 9 bases lay in between. Germline CDR1 MDHEN, CDR2 SYDVKM. The CDR3 covers 12 residues. The CDR3 sequence: CASSLPTATQYF. The CDR3 DNA sequence: TGTGCCAGCAGTTTACCGACAGCAACCCAGTACTTC.

This chain joins TRBV5-6 and TRBJ2-5; a possible D gene is TRBD2 (5 bases). The J call may not be correct, given that the DNA end is closer to TRBJ2-7. The V gene's germline CDR1 is SGHDT and CDR2 YYEEEE. The CDR3 extends over 13 amino acids. Here the CDR3 reads CASSFDEGYEQYF. In DNA form, the CDR3 reads TGTGCCAGCAGCTTTGACGAGGGCTACGAGCAGTACTTC.

This clone has just one count. This CDR3 is also generated by other DNA sequences in the sample. The J gene is TRBJ2-7, the V gene TRBV27, with 10 bases lining up with TRBD1. Germline V gene data show CDR1 as MNHEY and CDR2 as SMNVEV (reference sequence). J gave up 1 base and V 6 bases, and 0 bases lay outside the gene matches. This CDR3 has 13 amino acids. CDR3 in DNA: TGTGCCAGCAGGGACAGGGGGTCCTACGAGCAGTACTTC. It encodes CASRDRGSYEQYF.

V is TRBV5-1 and J is TRBJ2-3; tentatively, D is TRBD1 or TRBD2 (6 bases each). The ends were cut back, 4 bases at V and 6 bases at J, with 15 bases in the middle. The CDR3 length is 14 residues. Germline V lookup: CDR1 SGHRS, CDR2 YFSETQ. CDR3 DNA sequence: TGCGCCAGCAGCATGGGGGGCACGAGGGATACGCAGTATTTT. Translating it yields CASSMGGTRDTQYF. The full variable domain, in which reference TRBV5-1 and TRBJ2-3 provide the parts outside the CDR3, is KAGVTQTPRYLIKTRGQQVTLSCSPISGHRSVSWYQQTPGQGLQFLFEYFSETQRNKGNFPGRFSGRQFSNSRSEMNVSTLELGDSALYLCASSMGGTRDTQYFGPGTRLTVL.

The V and J genes are TRBV12-5 and TRBJ2-1; 12 bases are shared with TRBD2. The CDR3 loop spans 17 amino acids. Unmatched junction bases numbered 7, after V lost 2 bases and J lost 5 bases. Per germline, CDR1 LGHNT and CDR2 FRNRAP. CDR3: CASGLPTSGSIDNEQFF. The CDR3 DNA reads TGTGCTAGTGGTTTGCCGACTAGCGGGAGTATTGACAATGAGCAGTTCTTC.

This clone has more than one count but fewer than ten. The chain couples TRBV4-1 to TRBJ2-7; the D gene is possibly TRBD1 (6 bases). The V end was cut by 1 base, the J end by 0 bases, with 16 bases between. There are 17 residues in the CDR3. CDR1 and CDR2 from the germline V gene are MGHRA and YSYEKL. The CDR3 DNA sequence: TGCGCCAGCAGCCAAGGCGGCTTTACAGGGAGCTCCTACGAGCAGTACTTC. Amino acids: CASSQGGFTGSSYEQYF.

This clone was seen only once. The chain is built from TRBV7-2 and TRBJ2-5; 11 bases are a match to TRBD1. Germline CDR1 is SGHTA and CDR2 is FQGNSA. This CDR3 is 16 amino acids long. J was trimmed by 4 bases and V by 5 bases; bases with no gene match: 9. The CDR3 DNA reads TGTGCCAGCAGCCCGCGGACAGGGGGCTTGGGAGAGACCCAGTACTTC. Translation: CASSPRTGGLGETQYF.

The gene calls are TRBV4-3 and TRBJ1-2; a weak D match, TRBD1 (6 bases). CDR1 is LGHNA and CDR2 is YSLEER in the germline V gene. The CDR3 length is 15 residues. Trimming stripped 2 bases from V and 1 base from J, with 11 bases between. The CDR3 DNA sequence: TGCGCCAGCAGCCAAAACCCAGGGGTTAACTATGGCTACACCTTC. Protein sequence: CASSQNPGVNYGYTF.

This rearrangement joins TRBV7-3 to TRBJ2-5; D may be TRBD1 (5 bases). This CDR3 comprises 15 residues. CDR1 SGHTA and CDR2 FQGTGA come from the germline V gene. Trimming took 1 base from V and 5 from J, leaving 14 bases between them. The DNA of the CDR3 is TGTGCCAGCAGCTTAATGCCAGGGATTTGGGAGACCCAGTACTTC. It encodes CASSLMPGIWETQYF.

V is TRBV27 and J is TRBJ2-1, with D maybe TRBD2 (6 bases). V lost 5 bases and J lost 2, with 22 bases in between. This CDR3 contains 18 residues. Germline V gene data show CDR1 as MNHEY and CDR2 as SMNVEV (reference sequence). The CDR3 region is CASSPRLSSGSPYNEQFF. CDR3 sequence (DNA): TGTGCCAGCAGTCCCCGATTAAGTAGCGGTTCCCCCTACAATGAGCAGTTCTTC.

The chain carries TRBV6-1 and TRBJ2-7, with 7 bases identical to TRBD1. Trimming cost V 1 base and J 9 bases; bases outside gene matches: 6. Germline-derived CDR1 and CDR2 are MNHNS and SASEGT. CDR3 length: 13 amino acids. The CDR3 protein is CASSEVRQGVQYF. In DNA, the CDR3 is TGTGCCAGCAGTGAAGTTAGGCAGGGGGTGCAGTACTTC.

CDR3 region: CASSEAGSRGSEGYTF. DNA for the CDR3: TGTGCCAGCAGTGAAGCCGGGTCCAGGGGATCAGAAGGCTACACCTTC. This rearrangement joins TRBV2 to TRBJ1-2; D possibly corresponds to TRBD1 (6 bases). Germline lookup yields CDR1 SNHLY and CDR2 FYNNEI. The CDR3 covers 16 residues. The V and J ends lost 0 bases and 8 bases respectively, with 19 bases between them.

J is TRBJ1-5 and V is TRBV5-5, with 7 positions matching TRBD1. Germline CDR1 SGHKS, CDR2 YYEKEE (reference sequence). The J segment lost 4 bases and the V segment lost 4 bases, leaving 11 bases of the junction unmatched. The CDR3 is 16 residues long. In DNA, the CDR3 is TGTGCCAGCAGCCTGAGGGGACAGTACAGAAATCAGCCCCAGCATTTT. This gives the protein CASSLRGQYRNQPQHF. The variable domain in full, with the rest retrieved from reference TRBV5-5 and TRBJ1-5, is DAGVTQSPTHLIKTRGQQVTLRCSPISGHKSVSWYQQVLGQGPQFIFQYYEKEERGRGNFPDRFSARQFPNYSSELNVNALLLGDSALYLCASSLRGQYRNQPQHFGDGTRLSIL.

This rearrangement joins TRBV19 to TRBJ1-5; TRBD1 matches at 8 bases. The J segment lost 6 bases and the V segment lost 4 bases, leaving 11 bases of the junction unmatched. The CDR3 has 16 amino acids. CDR1 and CDR2 from the germline V gene are LNHDA and SQIVND (reference sequence). The CDR3 region has the DNA TGTGCCAGTAGTACCACTTTTGGACAGGGCGCTCAGCCCCAGCATTTT. Residues: CASSTTFGQGAQPQHF.

The chain employs TRBV27 and TRBJ2-2; 14 bases are shared with TRBD2. J was trimmed by 4 bases and V by 9 bases; bases with no gene match: 7. Per germline, CDR1 MNHEY and CDR2 SMNVEV (reference sequence). CDR3 length equals 16 residues. CDR3 nucleotide sequence: TGTGCCAGTGGGGGACTAGCGGGAGTTGGCACCGGGGAGCTGTTTTTT. Protein sequence: CASGGLAGVGTGELFF.

The rearrangement links TRBV20-1 to TRBJ2-1; D is undetermined. CDR3 length: 11 amino acids. Germline-derived CDR1 and CDR2 are DFQATT and SNEGSKA (reference sequence). Trimming cost V 3 bases and J 10 bases, with 10 bases left between them. The CDR3 is CSARGQSEQFF. The CDR3, as DNA: TGCAGTGCTAGGGGCCAATCCGAGCAGTTCTTC.

The chain combines TRBV2 with TRBJ2-7; tentatively, D is TRBD2 (5 bases). Trimming left V 2 bases short and J 6 bases short, with 8 bases between. CDR3 length: 12 amino acids. The germline V gene has CDR1 SNHLY and CDR2 FYNNEI. The CDR3 is CASSEFRGEQYF. The CDR3 DNA reads as TGTGCCAGCAGTGAATTCCGGGGCGAGCAGTACTTC. Combining the CDR3 with reference TRBV2 and TRBJ2-7 gives the whole variable domain EPEVTQTPSHQVTQMGQEVILRCVPISNHLYFYWYRQILGQKVEFLVSFYNNEISEKSEIFDDQFSVERPDGSNFTLKIRSTKLEDSAMYFCASSEFRGEQYFGPGTRLTVT.

The table lists this clone with a few counts. The chain recombines TRBV7-6 with TRBJ2-7; D not resolved. The CDR3 length is 15 residues. The germline V and J ends were trimmed by 1 base and 0 bases, with 10 bases remaining between them. Germline-derived CDR1 and CDR2 are SGHVS and FNYEAQ. CDR3 sequence reads: CASSLGGISSYEQYF. In DNA form, the CDR3 reads TGTGCCAGCAGCTTAGGCGGTATCAGCTCCTACGAGCAGTACTTC.

This clone has a handful of counts. The chain links TRBV9 to TRBJ2-5; D unclear. This CDR3 contains 13 residues. Germline CDR1 SGDLS, CDR2 YYNGEE. V was trimmed by 0 bases and J by 1 base, leaving 4 bases between them. CDR3 in amino acids: CASSVALQETQYF. The CDR3 DNA reads TGTGCCAGCAGCGTAGCCCTCCAAGAGACCCAGTACTTC.

The V and J genes are TRBV19 and TRBJ2-6; D ambiguous. Germline V gene lookup returns CDR1 LNHDA and CDR2 SQIVND (reference sequence). The CDR3 has 16 amino acids. V dropped 3 bases and J dropped 2 bases, with 11 bases sitting between them. The CDR3 loop is CASSIGVVAGANVLTF. In nucleotides, the CDR3 is TGTGCCAGTAGTATCGGAGTCGTGGCTGGGGCCAACGTCCTGACTTTC.

The chain couples TRBV6-1 to TRBJ1-1; 7 nucleotides match TRBD1. This CDR3 is 15 amino acids long. Germline V CDR1 and CDR2: MNHNS, SASEGT. V lost 8 bases to trimming and J lost 0 bases; unmatched junction nucleotides: 9. The chain's CDR3 is CASGGGTALNTEAFF. The DNA of the CDR3 is TGTGCCAGCGGAGGGGGGACAGCTCTGAACACTGAAGCTTTCTTT.